Listed below are T cell receptor beta chains from one sample, sequenced in a study of T cell repertoires in cytomegalovirus infection. TCRdb reanalysed the reads using MiXCR and keeps one entry per CDR3 protein. The data hold some 680,000 distinct CDR3 sequences, with about 40% observed a single time. Sequencing was done on a sample of PBMCs. These receptor sequences come from a human donor in good health (CMV status not recorded). Some clones in this sample may be carry-over from other donors' samples. The CDR3 runs from the conserved cysteine through the conserved F or W. A D gene is named only where the DNA matches it firmly. The size field is filled for only some rows; it gives once, few, many or a size class.

d_call,j_call,v_call,clone_size,cdr3_nt,cdr3_aa
.,TRBJ1-2,TRBV4-1,.,TGTGCCAGCAGCCAAGAGGTCAGCGACTATGGCTACACCTTC,CASSQEVSDYGYTF
TRBD1,TRBJ2-2,TRBV20-1,once,TGCAGTGCTAGAGATCGGGGACAGGGGTCGGCCGGGGAGCTGTTTTTT,CSARDRGQGSAGELFF
.,TRBJ1-1,TRBV4-3,.,TGCGCCAGCAGCCAAACGCAGAGCACTGAAGCTTTCTTT,CASSQTQSTEAFF
.,TRBJ1-3,TRBV30,.,TGTGCCTGGACCCCACCCCGGGGTTGGAGCACCATATATTTT,CAWTPPRGWSTIYF
TRBD2,TRBJ2-1,TRBV7-8,many,TGTGCCAGCAGCTACCCGCCGGGACTAGCCGAGCAGTTCTTC,CASSYPPGLAEQFF
.,TRBJ2-7,TRBV19,.,TGTGCCACTCAGGGGTTTGATCTCGAGCAGTACTTC,CATQGFDLEQYF
.,TRBJ1-6,TRBV12-3/TRBV12-4,few,TGTGCCAGCAGTAATAATTCACCCCTCCACTTT,CASSNNSPLHF
.,TRBJ1-5,TRBV11-2,.,TGTGCCAGCAGCCAACGAGGGTCGGGACAGCCCCAGCATTTT,CASSQRGSGQPQHF
.,TRBJ1-3,TRBV7-7,few,TGTGCAACACGTTGGCAGGAGAGGGGGATTGGAAACACCATATATTTT,CATRWQERGIGNTIYF
.,TRBJ2-1,TRBV7-2,.,TGTGCCAGCAGCTTATCAAAGATGTACAATGAGCAGTTCTTC,CASSLSKMYNEQFF
.,TRBJ2-7,TRBV6-2/TRBV6-3,few,TGTGCCAGCAGACCCCCCGGGACAAGGACCTGGTACGAGCAGTACTTC,CASRPPGTRTWYEQYF
TRBD2,TRBJ2-1,TRBV7-2,.,TGTGCCAGCAGCTTAGAGCGGGAGACGTTCTTC,CASSLERETFF
.,TRBJ1-2,TRBV7-3,.,TGTGCCAGCAGCCCGACAGCTAACTATGGCTACACCTTC,CASSPTANYGYTF
.,TRBJ1-4,TRBV4-2,.,TGTGCCAGCAGCCCGAAGGAGGGAACTAATGAAAAACTGTTTTTT,CASSPKEGTNEKLFF
TRBD1,TRBJ1-3,TRBV28,.,TGTGCCAGCAGTTTAAGTGGAGGAGGGACAGTCTCTGGAAACACCATATATTTT,CASSLSGGGTVSGNTIYF
TRBD2,TRBJ2-3,TRBV6-5,many,TGTGCCAGCAGTTACAGAGCGGGAGGGCCGGGTGATACGCAGTATTTT,CASSYRAGGPGDTQYF
.,TRBJ1-5,TRBV30,.,TGTGCCTGGAGTGTATTGGGGAATCAGCCCCAGCATTTT,CAWSVLGNQPQHF
TRBD2,TRBJ2-3,TRBV5-1,.,TGTGCCAGCAGCTTAGGTCTAGCGGGAGTAGATACGCAGTATTTT,CASSLGLAGVDTQYF
.,TRBJ2-5,TRBV6-4,.,TGTGCCAGCCCGATCTCCGGACAAGAGACCCAGTACTTC,CASPISGQETQYF
.,TRBJ1-3,TRBV7-6,few,TGTGCCAGCAGCTTAGCGGGAGGGGACACCATATATTTT,CASSLAGGDTIYF
.,TRBJ2-7,TRBV11-2,.,TGTGCCAGCAGCTTAGGCCGGGACGGAAACTACGAGCAGTACTTC,CASSLGRDGNYEQYF
TRBD2,TRBJ2-3,TRBV20-1,few,TGCAGTGCCGACGGGGGGTCACACGGCGACCCTCCTGATACGCAGTATTTT,CSADGGSHGDPPDTQYF
.,TRBJ1-6,TRBV7-6,many,TGTGCCAGCAGCTTAGGGGGGCCCCTCCACTTT,CASSLGGPLHF